The 10 T cell receptor beta chains given below trace back to one sample, sequenced in a study of cytomegalovirus exposure and HLA in healthy donors. Both 60 Vbeta primers and 13 Jbeta primers went into the PCR. The table came from immunoSEQ multiplex PCR; TCRdb's copy has only in-frame clones and leaves some out. Here the sample spans about 130,000 clones, about 81% being singletons. The specimen was PBMCs. These receptors were collected from a woman between 40 and 50 years old in good health and CMV-seropositive.

The rearrangement joins TRBV13 to TRBJ2-7, with 9 nucleotides matching TRBD2. The CDR3 spans 14 residues. Germline V gene lookup returns CDR1 PRHDT and CDR2 FYEKMQ (reference sequence). The J segment lost 3 bases and the V segment lost 0 bases, leaving 0 bases of the junction unmatched. CDR3 in amino acids: CASSLGTSGYEQYF. CDR3 in DNA: TGTGCCAGCAGCTTAGGGACTAGCGGCTACGAGCAGTACTTC.

The V gene is TRBV5-1, the J gene TRBJ2-1; 7 nucleotides align to TRBD2. Trimming took 2 bases from V and 8 from J; bases not matched to a gene: 4. The germline CDR1 and CDR2 sequences are SGHRS and YFSETQ. The CDR3 consists of 13 residues. The CDR3 sequence: CASSFGGGDEQFF. The CDR3, as DNA: TGCGCCAGCAGCTTCGGCGGGGGAGATGAGCAGTTCTTC.

The V and J genes are TRBV5-6 and TRBJ2-7, with 8 bases lining up with TRBD2. The V and J ends lost 4 bases and 4 bases, in that order; junction bases with no gene match: 10. This CDR3 has 15 amino acids. The V gene's germline CDR1 is SGHDT and CDR2 YYEEEE. CDR3 sequence reads: CASSGPGGPAYEQYF. The CDR3 coding sequence is TGTGCCAGCAGCGGCCCGGGGGGGCCTGCATACGAGCAGTACTTC.

V is TRBV9 and J is TRBJ1-2; possibly TRBD1 for D (6 bases). Per germline, CDR1 SGDLS and CDR2 YYNGEE. The CDR3 totals 15 residues. Trimming removed 5 bases from V and 4 bases from J, with 18 bases in between. CDR3 region: CASSPGGGKVYGYTF. CDR3 nucleotide sequence: TGTGCCAGCAGTCCCGGCGGGGGCAAGGTCTATGGCTACACCTTC.

With regard to this clone: An end of the junction does not agree with germline; a read error may underlie this. This chain connects TRBV11-2 to TRBJ1-1; 10 bases are shared with TRBD1. Per the germline V gene, CDR1 is SGHAT and CDR2 is FQNNGV. CDR3 length equals 12 residues. Here the CDR3 DNA reads TGTGCCAGCCCCTTAGGGGGACAGGGGATCCGTTTT. It translates to CASPLGGQGIRF.

The rearrangement joins TRBV7-8 to TRBJ2-7; TRBD2 aligns across 7 bases. Germline CDR1 and CDR2: SGHVS and FQNEAQ. Trimming removed 5 bases from V and 2 bases from J; junction bases left unmatched: 3. This CDR3 region has 13 residues. CDR3 protein: CASSGGGAYEQYF. The CDR3 DNA is TGTGCCAGCAGCGGCGGGGGAGCCTACGAGCAGTACTTC.

This clone was recorded a few times. The gene calls are TRBV9 and TRBJ2-5; maybe TRBD1 (6 bases). The CDR3 consists of 14 residues. Deletions cut 2 bases from V and 4 bases from J, with 12 bases between. Germline V CDR1 and CDR2: SGDLS, YYNGEE. In DNA form, the CDR3 reads TGTGCCAGCAGCGTCGTGGGGGCCGGAGAGACCCAGTACTTC. Residues: CASSVVGAGETQYF.

This sequence joins TRBV10-2 and TRBJ2-7; no firm D call. The CDR3 is 12 amino acids. V lost 3 bases and J 4 bases, leaving 7 bases between the germline ends. Germline CDR1 is WSHSY and CDR2 is SAAADI. This CDR3 reads CASSERVYEQYF. The CDR3 coding sequence is TGCGCCAGCAGTGAACGGGTATACGAGCAGTACTTC.

This clone was detected a few times. The J gene is TRBJ1-4, the V gene TRBV2, with D perhaps matching TRBD1 (5 bases). The CDR3 spans 15 residues. The germline V gene has CDR1 SNHLY and CDR2 FYNNEI. Trimming stripped 3 bases from V and 7 bases from J, with 15 bases between. DNA of the CDR3: TGTGCCAGCAGTGACGAGGCAGGGTGGGGTGAAAAACTGTTTTTT. Encoded protein: CASSDEAGWGEKLFF.

This rearrangement joins TRBV28 to TRBJ2-3; TRBD1 agrees at 9 bases. This CDR3 comprises 15 residues. The germline CDR1 and CDR2 sequences are MDHEN and SYDVKM. The V and J ends lost 3 bases and 2 bases, in that order; junction bases with no gene match: 3. This CDR3 reads CASSFGTGTTDTQYF. CDR3 nucleotide sequence: TGTGCCAGCAGTTTTGGGACAGGGACCACAGATACGCAGTATTTT.